This T cell receptor (beta chain) was captured in a study of vaccination and CD4 T cells after COVID-19. Across the whole study: SARS-CoV-2, HCoV-NL63, HCoV-OC43 and HCoV-229E supplied the overlapping spike peptides used to stimulate cells.

CDR3 length: 15 amino acids. Germline trimming cut 6 bases from V and 7 bases from J; bases unmatched to any gene: 10. Looked up from germline, CDR1 is SGHTA and CDR2 is FQGNSA. Comments on this clonotype: Its specificity is unknown.

This sample's time point: late sampling 161 to 241 days after vaccination in a few convalescent patients. Treatment: roughly 10-day PBMC culture with coronavirus spike peptide pools or control peptides (ViraFEST assay). The Oncomine TCR Beta short-read assay was what sequenced the DNA obtained from cultured CD4+ T cells. TCRdb ran MiXCR on the PCR reads and lists one entry per CDR3 protein. The sample lists about 21,000 distinct CDR3 sequences; about 43% were seen once. The chain uses TRBV7-2 and TRBJ2-1; 9 bases agree with TRBD2. This specimen consisted of CD4+ T cells from blood, cultured in vitro, obtained about 7 months after SARS-CoV-2 vaccination. This sequence originates from a human donor who had recovered from COVID-19. CDR3 sequence (DNA): TGTGCCAGCAGGCCTACGAGCGGGAGGTTTAATGAGCAGTTCTTC. Translating it yields CASRPTSGRFNEQFF. The variable domain in full, with the rest retrieved from reference TRBV7-2 and TRBJ2-1, is GAGVSQSPSNKVTEKGKDVELRCDPISGHTALYWYRQSLGQGLEFLIYFQGNSAPDKSGLPSDRFSAERTGGSVSTLTIQRTQQEDSAVYLCASRPTSGRFNEQFFGPGTRLTVL.